This is a list of T cell receptor beta chains from one sample in a study of shared clonotypes between healthy human individuals. Generated by immunoSEQ multiplex PCR, the TCRdb table keeps only in-frame clones and is missing some. The sample shows around 2.1 million clones, 90% to 95% of them seen only once. The specimen sequenced was naive CD8+ T cells from PBMCs. These receptors came from a man between 18 and 35 years old in good health. Some clones in this sample may be carry-over from other donors' samples. CDR3s include the opening cysteine and the closing phenylalanine or tryptophan. D genes are given only for firm matches. Where a row states a size, it is once, few, many or the class of an expanded clone; other rows omit it.

v_gene	abundance	d_gene	CDR3aa
TRBV5-6	.	TRBD2	CASSWGLAGGNEQFF
TRBV28	.	.	CAITIAIRGGYGYTF
TRBV29-1	.	TRBD2	CSVAASGIGTDTQYF
TRBV30	.	TRBD2	CAWSVALAGVYNEQFF
TRBV13	once	.	CASSPRDSSYEQYF
TRBV28	once	.	CASSLRRDALEQYF
TRBV10-3	.	.	CAISAVGLSYNEQFF
TRBV4-1	once	TRBD1	CASSQDPHGTGVSPLHF
TRBV29-1	.	.	CSAVGTQGYTF
TRBV6-1	few	.	CASRGSTDNNTEAFF
TRBV28	.	TRBD1	CASSQPGTGYGGYTF
TRBV7-2	.	.	CASSLDPLGTEAFF
TRBV9	.	.	CASSEHSMGAYEQYF
TRBV4-1	.	TRBD1	CASSPVFPLGTGGDEAFF
TRBV25-1	.	.	CASSEYKAGEQFF
TRBV5-5	.	TRBD2	CASSGGTRVSYNEQFF
TRBV5-6	.	TRBD2	CASSLAVKLAGGDIQYF
TRBV5-1	.	.	CASSLMTTKNIQYF
TRBV9	.	TRBD1	CASSEDRGFEQYF
TRBV28	.	.	CASSPFTGTANEQFF
TRBV4-3	.	.	CASSQDNGWGELFF
TRBV27	.	.	CASSLSRDAANYGYTF
TRBV27	.	.	CASSPWDGKGYTF
TRBV7-8	few	.	CASNTDRLHEAFF
TRBV10-3	.	TRBD2	CAISGESGLAGEERYEQYF
TRBV9	.	TRBD2	CASSDLRGGSSYNEQFF
TRBV9	.	.	CASSPSGPTYEQYF
TRBV30	once	.	CAWSPGPRDEQYF
TRBV30	.	.	CACSSTEAFF
TRBV7-9	.	.	CASSLAPGELFF
TRBV9	.	.	CASSVSSIRRETQYF
TRBV4-1	.	.	CASSQDSNEQFF
TRBV7-9	once	.	CASSLGGLTGEYSNQPQHF
TRBV7-9	.	.	CASSFPQGHEQYF
TRBV7-6	once	TRBD1	CASSLGGQGFDEQFF